A selection of T cell receptor beta chains follows, all from one sample in a study of blood T cell repertoires in COVID-19. Data came from immunoSEQ multiplex PCR; TCRdb stores just in-frame clones and leaves some out. In the table there are approximately 300,000 clones, more than 70% of which are singletons. The sequenced sample was peripheral blood. The receptors derive from a woman between 50 and 59 years old with acute or convalescent COVID-19. CDR3s include the opening cysteine and the closing phenylalanine or tryptophan. D genes are given only for firm matches. Some rows mark clone size as missing; the rest say once, few, many or name a class of expanded clone.

v_gene	d_gene	j_gene	abundance	CDR3aa	CDR3nt
TRBV7-9	-	TRBJ1-3	once	CASSTGSAGNTIYF	TGTGCCAGCAGCACCGGGAGCGCTGGAAACACCATATATTTT
TRBV7-2	TRBD2	TRBJ2-5	-	CASSPGLAGETQYF	TGTGCCAGCAGCCCGGGACTAGCGGGAGAGACCCAGTACTTC
TRBV30	TRBD2	TRBJ2-7	-	CAWSVLAEQYF	TGTGCCTGGAGTGTACTAGCGGAGCAGTACTTC
TRBV29-1	-	TRBJ2-7	-	CSVVNSPYYEQYF	TGCAGCGTTGTTAACAGTCCCTACTACGAGCAGTACTTC
TRBV24-1	TRBD2	TRBJ2-1	-	CATRASGGSYNEQFF	TGTGCCACCAGAGCTAGCGGGGGCTCCTACAATGAGCAGTTCTTC
TRBV18	-	TRBJ2-3	-	CASSPRTVTDTQYF	TGTGCCAGCTCACCCCGGACAGTCACAGATACGCAGTATTTT
TRBV9	-	TRBJ2-7	-	CASSVSGYEQYF	TGTGCCAGCAGCGTTAGTGGCTACGAGCAGTACTTC
TRBV7-6	-	TRBJ2-7	few	CASSLGVARGDEQYF	TGTGCCAGCAGCTTAGGGGTGGCCAGGGGAGACGAGCAGTACTTC
TRBV4-3	-	TRBJ1-2	once	CASSQGTGTTIYGYTF	TGCGCCAGCAGCCAAGGAACCGGGACAACTATTTACGGCTACACCTTC
TRBV29-1	TRBD1	TRBJ2-2	-	CSVLTGQGADTGELFF	TGCAGCGTCCTTACCGGACAGGGGGCGGACACCGGGGAGCTGTTTTTT
TRBV3-1/TRBV3-2	-	TRBJ1-2	-	CASSQGEDGYTF	TGTGCCAGCAGCCAGGGGGAGGATGGCTACACCTTC
TRBV19	TRBD1	TRBJ2-2	-	CASKGQTNTGELFF	TGTGCCAGTAAGGGACAGACGAACACCGGGGAGCTGTTTTTT
TRBV3-1/TRBV3-2	-	TRBJ1-2	-	CASRDFFYGYTF	TGTGCCAGCAGGGACTTCTTCTATGGCTACACCTTC
TRBV5-1	TRBD1	TRBJ2-6	once	CASSSGDRSTGANVLTF	TGCGCCAGCAGCTCGGGGGACAGGTCGACTGGGGCCAACGTCCTGACTTTC
TRBV24-1	-	TRBJ1-3	-	CATSDPGISGNTIYF	TGTGCCACCAGTGATCCGGGTATCTCTGGAAACACCATATATTTT
TRBV19	-	TRBJ1-6	-	CASQDSYGHNSPLHF	TGTGCCAGCCAGGACAGTTATGGTCATAATTCACCCCTCCACTTT
TRBV6-4	-	TRBJ2-7	-	CATTPSDYEQYF	TGTGCCACCACCCCTAGCGACTACGAGCAGTACTTC
TRBV5-1	TRBD1	TRBJ2-1	many	CASSSGTGTYNEQFF	TGCGCCAGCAGCTCGGGGACAGGGACCTACAATGAGCAGTTCTTC
TRBV28	-	TRBJ2-5	few	CASSQQAQETQYF	TGTGCCAGCAGTCAACAGGCACAAGAGACCCAGTACTTC
TRBV9	-	TRBJ1-6	few	CASAGRNSPLHF	TGTGCCAGCGCGGGACGAAATTCACCCCTCCACTTT
TRBV29-1	TRBD1	TRBJ1-1	-	CSVQKTGGTEAFF	TGCAGCGTTCAAAAAACAGGGGGCACTGAAGCTTTCTTT
TRBV7-9	TRBD1	TRBJ2-1	-	CASSLGLITGTGEYNEQFF	TGTGCCAGCAGCTTAGGGCTTATTACCGGGACAGGGGAGTACAATGAGCAGTTCTTC
TRBV27	TRBD1	TRBJ1-1	-	CASSGPRGLNTEAFF	TGTGCCAGCAGCGGACCCAGGGGGTTGAACACTGAAGCTTTCTTT
TRBV19	TRBD1	TRBJ1-3	-	CASSTLQGARNTIYF	TGTGCCAGTAGTACACTACAGGGGGCGAGAAACACCATATATTTT
TRBV6-5	TRBD2	TRBJ2-7	-	CASTRLAGAYEQYF	TGTGCCAGCACCCGACTAGCGGGAGCCTACGAGCAGTACTTC
TRBV5-4	TRBD1	TRBJ1-2	-	CASSRDSYGYTF	TGTGCCAGCAGCAGGGACAGCTATGGCTACACCTTC
TRBV18	-	TRBJ2-2	-	CASSPAGELFF	TGTGCCAGTTCACCCGCCGGGGAGCTGTTTTTT
TRBV5-1	TRBD2	TRBJ2-7	-	CASSFTSGSYEQYF	TGCGCCAGCAGCTTTACTAGCGGATCCTACGAGCAGTACTTC
TRBV21-1	-	TRBJ1-5	-	CASSYDRNQPQHF	TGTGCCAGCAGCTACGACAGGAATCAGCCCCAGCATTTT
TRBV5-1	-	TRBJ2-7	-	CASARDTSYEQYF	TGCGCCAGCGCACGGGACACCTCCTACGAGCAGTACTTC
TRBV15	-	TRBJ2-1	-	CATSRGLRDTIYNEQFF	TGTGCCACCAGCAGGGGCCTGAGGGACACTATCTACAATGAGCAGTTCTTC
TRBV27	-	TRBJ2-1	-	CASSLLADYNEQFF	TGTGCCAGCAGTTTATTAGCGGACTACAATGAGCAGTTCTTC
TRBV14	TRBD1	TRBJ1-4	-	CASSQRNRDRVTANEKLFF	TGTGCCAGCAGCCAGCGCAACCGGGACAGGGTTACGGCTAATGAAAAACTGTTTTTT
TRBV6-5	-	TRBJ1-2	-	CASRGGGEYGYTF	TGTGCCAGCAGGGGAGGGGGGGAATATGGCTACACCTTC
TRBV4-1	-	TRBJ1-1	-	CASSQVVRNTEAFF	TGCGCCAGCAGCCAAGTTGTGAGAAACACTGAAGCTTTCTTT
TRBV28	-	TRBJ2-7	-	CASSPQREQYF	TGTGCCAGCAGTCCACAGCGGGAGCAGTACTTC
TRBV5-4	-	TRBJ2-5	-	CASSTGQFQETQYF	TGTGCCAGCAGCACAGGACAGTTCCAAGAGACCCAGTACTTC
TRBV6-5	-	TRBJ1-2	-	CASSRGGVIGYTF	TGTGCCAGCAGTCGGGGGGGGGTGATCGGCTACACCTTC
TRBV27	TRBD1	TRBJ2-3	-	CASSEDRAVIPTQYF	TGTGCCAGCAGTGAGGACAGGGCCGTTATCCCTACGCAGTATTTT
TRBV12-2	-	TRBJ2-7	-	CAKKNEREREQYF	TGTGCAAAAAAAAATGAGCGGGAGCGCGAGCAGTACTTC
TRBV7-3	-	TRBJ2-7	-	CASSLGRGANEQYF	TGTGCCAGCAGCTTAGGTCGGGGGGCGAATGAGCAGTACTTC
TRBV11-2	TRBD2	TRBJ2-7	-	CASSPIAGPIYEQYF	TGTGCCAGCAGCCCGATAGCGGGACCAATCTACGAGCAGTACTTC